This T cell receptor (beta chain) derives from a study of T cells expressing NK-cell markers. For each CDR3 protein, TCRdb gives one entry from its re-call of the 5' RACE reads, without DNA. The ten most abundant clones cover roughly 5.2% of a sample with 300,000 to 450,000 distinct CDR3 sequences. This CDR3 region has 15 residues. Germline CDR1 SGHVS, CDR2 FQNEAQ. The chain carries TRBV7-8 and TRBJ1-4; TCRdb designates TRBD1, a call that cannot be tested without DNA. Sequenced material: blood T cells: a sorted CD56 or NKG2C T cell subset, CD4+ or CD8+ T cells, or bulk PBMC T cells (not recorded which). The sequence derives from a man aged 18 to 69 in good health. CDR3 sequence reads: CASSRGGALYEKLFF.